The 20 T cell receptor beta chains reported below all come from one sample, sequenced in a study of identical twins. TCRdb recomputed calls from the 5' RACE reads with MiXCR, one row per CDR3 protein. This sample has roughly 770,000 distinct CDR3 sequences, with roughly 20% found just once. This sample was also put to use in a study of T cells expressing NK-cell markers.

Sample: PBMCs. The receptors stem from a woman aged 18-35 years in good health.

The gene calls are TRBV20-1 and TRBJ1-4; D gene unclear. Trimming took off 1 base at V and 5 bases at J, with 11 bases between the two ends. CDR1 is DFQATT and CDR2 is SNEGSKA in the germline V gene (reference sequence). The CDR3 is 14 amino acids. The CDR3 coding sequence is TGCAGTGCTAGAGGGCCGGGCCTCAATGAAAAACTGTTTTTT. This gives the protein CSARGPGLNEKLFF.

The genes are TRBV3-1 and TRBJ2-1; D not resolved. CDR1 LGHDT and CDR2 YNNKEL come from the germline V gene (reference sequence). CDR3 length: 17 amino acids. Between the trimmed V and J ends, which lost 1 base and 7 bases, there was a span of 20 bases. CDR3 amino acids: CASSQGERIVLRNEQFF. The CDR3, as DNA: TGTGCCAGCAGCCAAGGCGAGAGGATCGTACTGCGGAATGAGCAGTTCTTC.

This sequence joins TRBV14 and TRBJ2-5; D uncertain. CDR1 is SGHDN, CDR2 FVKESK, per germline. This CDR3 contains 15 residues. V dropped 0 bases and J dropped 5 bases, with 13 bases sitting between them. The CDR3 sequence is CASSQDIQTAETQYF. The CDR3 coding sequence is TGTGCCAGCAGCCAAGATATACAGACGGCGGAGACCCAGTACTTC.

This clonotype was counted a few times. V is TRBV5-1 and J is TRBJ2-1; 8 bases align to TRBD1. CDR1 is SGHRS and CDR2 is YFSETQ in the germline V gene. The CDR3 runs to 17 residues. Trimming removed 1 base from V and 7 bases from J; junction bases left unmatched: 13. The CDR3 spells CASSLLQGDSSGNEQFF. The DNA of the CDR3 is TGCGCCAGCAGCTTGTTACAGGGGGATTCTTCAGGTAATGAGCAGTTCTTC.

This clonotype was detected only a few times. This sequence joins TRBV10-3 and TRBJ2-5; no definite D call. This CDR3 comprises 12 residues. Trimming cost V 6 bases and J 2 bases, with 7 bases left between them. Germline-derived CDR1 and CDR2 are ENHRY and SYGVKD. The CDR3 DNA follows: TGTGCCATCAGGGCAGGACAAGAGACCCAGTACTTC. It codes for CAIRAGQETQYF.

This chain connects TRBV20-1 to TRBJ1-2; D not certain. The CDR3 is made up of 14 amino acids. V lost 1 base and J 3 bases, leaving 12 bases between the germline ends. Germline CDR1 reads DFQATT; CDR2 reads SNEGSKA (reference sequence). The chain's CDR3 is CSARGQLSDYGYTF. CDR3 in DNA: TGCAGTGCTAGAGGGCAGCTCTCCGACTATGGCTACACCTTC.

Here the CDR3 reads CSARDQRGGQNTQYF. The CDR3 DNA sequence: TGCAGTGCTAGAGATCAGCGGGGGGGCCAAAATACGCAGTATTTT. V gene TRBV20-1 combines with J gene TRBJ2-3, with TRBD2 matching over 10 bases. Trimming cost V 0 bases and J 7 bases; bases outside gene matches: 7. This CDR3 has 15 residues. Germline CDR1 and CDR2: DFQATT and SNEGSKA (reference sequence).

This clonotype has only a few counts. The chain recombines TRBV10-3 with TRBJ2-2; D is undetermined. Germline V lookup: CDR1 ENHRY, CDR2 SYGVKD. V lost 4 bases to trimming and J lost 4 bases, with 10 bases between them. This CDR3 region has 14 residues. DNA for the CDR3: TGTGCCATCAGTGGAACTCCGGGCACCGGGGAGCTGTTTTTT. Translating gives CAISGTPGTGELFF.

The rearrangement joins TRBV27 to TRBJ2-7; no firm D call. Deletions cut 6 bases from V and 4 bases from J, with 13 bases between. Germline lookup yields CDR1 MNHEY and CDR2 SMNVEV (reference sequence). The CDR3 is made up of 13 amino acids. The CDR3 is CASSLVFGYEQYF. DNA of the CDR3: TGTGCCAGCAGCTTAGTTTTCGGGTACGAGCAGTACTTC.

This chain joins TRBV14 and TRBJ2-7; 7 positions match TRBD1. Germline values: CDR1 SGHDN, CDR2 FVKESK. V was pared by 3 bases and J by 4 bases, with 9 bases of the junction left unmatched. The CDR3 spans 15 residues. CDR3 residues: CASSHISDRAYEQYF. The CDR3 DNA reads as TGTGCCAGCAGCCACATTAGTGACAGGGCTTACGAGCAGTACTTC.

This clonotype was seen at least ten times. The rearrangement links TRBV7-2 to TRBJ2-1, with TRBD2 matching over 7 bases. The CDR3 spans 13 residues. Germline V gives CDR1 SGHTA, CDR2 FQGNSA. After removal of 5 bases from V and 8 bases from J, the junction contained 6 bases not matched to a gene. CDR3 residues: CASSVGLGDEQFF. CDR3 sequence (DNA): TGTGCCAGCAGCGTAGGACTAGGCGATGAGCAGTTCTTC. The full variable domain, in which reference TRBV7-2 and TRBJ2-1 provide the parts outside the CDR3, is GAGVSQSPSNKVTEKGKDVELRCDPISGHTALYWYRQSLGQGLEFLIYFQGNSAPDKSGLPSDRFSAERTGGSVSTLTIQRTQQEDSAVYLCASSVGLGDEQFFGPGTRLTVL.

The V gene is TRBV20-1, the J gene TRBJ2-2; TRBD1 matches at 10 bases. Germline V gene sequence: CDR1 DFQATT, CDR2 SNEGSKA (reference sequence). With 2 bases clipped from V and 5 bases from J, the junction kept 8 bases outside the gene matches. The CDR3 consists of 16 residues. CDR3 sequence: CSARNRDRGGTGELFF. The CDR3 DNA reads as TGCAGTGCTAGAAACCGGGACAGGGGTGGGACCGGGGAGCTGTTTTTT.

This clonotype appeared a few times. In DNA, the CDR3 is TGCAGTGCCAGGAAGGGCAGGGCTCGGTATGAAAAACTGTTTTTT. Translation gives CSARKGRARYEKLFF. The V gene is TRBV20-1, the J gene TRBJ1-4; possibly TRBD1 for D (5 bases). Trimming cost V 6 bases and J 6 bases, with 20 bases left between them. This CDR3 spans 15 amino acids. Per the germline V gene, CDR1 is DFQATT and CDR2 is SNEGSKA (reference sequence).

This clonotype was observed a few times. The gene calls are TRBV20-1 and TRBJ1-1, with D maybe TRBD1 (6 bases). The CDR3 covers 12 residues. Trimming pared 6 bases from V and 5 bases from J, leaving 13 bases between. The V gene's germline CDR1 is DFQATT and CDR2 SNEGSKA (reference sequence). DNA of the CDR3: TGCAGTGCGAACAGGGTCGGAACTGAAGCTTTCTTT. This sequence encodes CSANRVGTEAFF.

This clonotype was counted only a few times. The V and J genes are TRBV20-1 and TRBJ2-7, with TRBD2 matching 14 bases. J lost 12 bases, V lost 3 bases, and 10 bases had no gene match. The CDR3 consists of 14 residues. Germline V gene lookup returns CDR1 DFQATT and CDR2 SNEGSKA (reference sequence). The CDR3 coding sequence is TGCAGTGCTAGTCCCCCCGGGACTAGCGGGAGTCGGTACTTC. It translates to CSASPPGTSGSRYF.

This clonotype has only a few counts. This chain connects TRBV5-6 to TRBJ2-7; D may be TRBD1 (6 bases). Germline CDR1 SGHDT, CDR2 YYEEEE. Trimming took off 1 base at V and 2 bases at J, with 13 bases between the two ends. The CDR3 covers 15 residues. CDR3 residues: CASSLWQGSPYEQYF. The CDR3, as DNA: TGTGCCAGCAGCTTGTGGCAGGGGTCACCCTACGAGCAGTACTTC.

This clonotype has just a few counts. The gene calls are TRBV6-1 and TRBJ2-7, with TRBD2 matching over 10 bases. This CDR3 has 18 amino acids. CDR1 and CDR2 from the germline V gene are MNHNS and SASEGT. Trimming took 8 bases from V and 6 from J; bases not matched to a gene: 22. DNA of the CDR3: TGTGCCAGCTGTAAACAAAGCCAGAGCGGGAGGGTGGGGCGCGAGCAGTACTTC. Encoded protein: CASCKQSQSGRVGREQYF.

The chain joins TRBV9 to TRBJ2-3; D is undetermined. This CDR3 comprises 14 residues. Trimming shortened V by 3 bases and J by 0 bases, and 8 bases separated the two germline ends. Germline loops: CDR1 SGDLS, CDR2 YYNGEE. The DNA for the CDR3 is TGTGCCAGCAGCGATAGGCGTAGCACAGATACGCAGTATTTT. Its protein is CASSDRRSTDTQYF.

Here the CDR3 DNA reads TGCGCCAGCAGCCAAGGCCCGTCTAGTAACCCCTACAATGAGCAGTTCTTC. It codes for CASSQGPSSNPYNEQFF. The J gene is TRBJ2-1, the V gene TRBV4-3; D is unresolved. Germline V gives CDR1 LGHNA, CDR2 YSLEER. CDR3 length equals 17 residues. V shed 1 base and J shed 2 bases, with 15 bases lying between them.

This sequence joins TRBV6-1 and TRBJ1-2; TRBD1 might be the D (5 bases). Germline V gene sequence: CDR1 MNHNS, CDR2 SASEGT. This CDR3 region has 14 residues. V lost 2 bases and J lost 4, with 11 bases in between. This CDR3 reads CASSETGRIYGYTF. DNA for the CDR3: TGTGCCAGCAGTGAAACAGGACGAATCTATGGCTACACCTTC.